The 14 T cell receptor beta chains listed next were all sequenced from one sample in a study of T cell repertoires in cytomegalovirus infection. Each CDR3 protein is one row after TCRdb ran MiXCR on the reads. The sample consists of around 70,000 distinct CDR3 sequences, about 30% of them appearing once. For these receptors, no antigen is known. The input for sequencing was CD8+ T cells from cultured PBMCs, taken from culture after CMV antigen stimulation. These receptors were obtained from a human donor in good health (CMV status not recorded). Some clones in this sample may be carry-over from other donors' samples.

CDR3 in DNA: TGTGCCAGCAGCTTAGGGACCTACGAGCAGTACTTC. It translates to CASSLGTYEQYF. The V and J genes are TRBV7-9 and TRBJ2-7; D remains ambiguous. CDR1 and CDR2 (germline): SEHNR, FQNEAQ (reference sequence). The CDR3 loop spans 12 amino acids. V lost 1 base and J 2 bases, leaving 3 bases between the germline ends. Combining the CDR3 with reference TRBV7-9 and TRBJ2-7 gives the whole variable domain DTGVSQNPRHKITKRGQNVTFRCDPISEHNRLYWYRQTLGQGPEFLTYFQNEAQLEKSRLLSDRFSAERPKGSFSTLEIQRTEQGDSAMYLCASSLGTYEQYFGPGTRLTVT.

Of note for this clonotype: A much more abundant neighbour one base away suggests this may be a read error. V and J are TRBV10-1 and TRBJ2-5; 7 nucleotides match TRBD1. CDR1 is WNHNN, CDR2 SYGVQD, per germline (reference sequence). The CDR3 extends over 14 amino acids. With V trimmed by 2 bases and J by 5 bases, 5 bases remained unmatched. As DNA, the CDR3 is TGCGCCAGCAGTGAGACAGGGGCAGTTGAGACCCAGTACTTC. It specifies CASSETGAVETQYF.

V and J are TRBV2 and TRBJ2-5, with D perhaps TRBD1 (6 bases). V dropped 7 bases and J dropped 3 bases, with 12 bases sitting between them. The CDR3 has 13 amino acids. Germline V lookup: CDR1 SNHLY, CDR2 FYNNEI. CDR3 in amino acids: CASNPAGEETQYF. The CDR3 DNA reads as TGTGCCAGCAACCCTGCAGGGGAAGAGACCCAGTACTTC.

This chain uses TRBV12-3 or TRBV12-4 with TRBJ2-7; 7 positions agree with TRBD1. The CDR3 is 14 residues long. V shed 3 bases, J shed 5 bases, and the junction held 7 bases outside the gene matches. CDR3 in amino acids: CASSLARGFDEQYF. The CDR3 DNA reads TGTGCCAGCAGTTTGGCCAGGGGGTTCGACGAGCAGTACTTC.

This clonotype was picked up a small number of times. The chain combines TRBV5-4 with TRBJ2-7, with unresolved D. Trimming took 4 bases from V and 7 from J, leaving 12 bases between them. The CDR3 consists of 12 residues. CDR1 and CDR2 from the germline V gene are SGHNT and YYREEE (reference sequence). DNA of the CDR3: TGTGCCAGCAGCAAGCCGGTGCGAGAGCAGTACTTC. It is translated as CASSKPVREQYF.

This clonotype was counted at least ten times. The genes are TRBV20-1 and TRBJ1-1; D is ambiguous. The CDR3 has 13 amino acids. Trimming shortened V by 6 bases and J by 1 base, and 12 bases separated the two germline ends. Germline V gene data show CDR1 as DFQATT and CDR2 as SNEGSKA (reference sequence). CDR3 nucleotide sequence: TGCAGTGCGCGCCCCTTGAGGAACACTGAAGCTTTCTTT. Translation gives CSARPLRNTEAFF.

The V and J genes are TRBV11-2 and TRBJ2-5; 7 nucleotides match TRBD2. V lost 4 bases to trimming and J lost 1 base; unmatched junction nucleotides: 9. The CDR3 runs to 16 residues. Germline V gene data show CDR1 as SGHAT and CDR2 as FQNNGV. CDR3: CASSSTTSGVQETQYF. The CDR3 DNA sequence: TGTGCCAGCAGCTCCACTACGAGCGGGGTCCAAGAGACCCAGTACTTC.

This chain uses TRBV9 with TRBJ1-5; 8 positions agree with TRBD1. V lost 3 bases to trimming and J lost 5 bases; unmatched junction nucleotides: 4. Germline assignment: CDR1 SGDLS and CDR2 YYNGEE. The CDR3 covers 14 residues. The CDR3 region has the DNA TGTGCCAGCAGCGAGACAGGGGATTATCAGCCCCAGCATTTT. Translation gives CASSETGDYQPQHF.

This clonotype was detected only a few times. This sequence joins TRBV4-3 and TRBJ2-1; TRBD1 is a possible D gene (5 bases). V gave up 2 bases and J gave up 0 bases, with 11 bases separating them. Germline V gene data show CDR1 as LGHNA and CDR2 as YSLEER. The CDR3 length is 16 residues. CDR3 nucleotide sequence: TGCGCCAGCAGCCAACTCAGGGCTAGCTCCTACAATGAGCAGTTCTTC. Protein sequence: CASSQLRASSYNEQFF.

There are many counts of this clonotype. The CDR3: CSAVNKDQGTEAFF. CDR3 nucleotides: TGCAGTGCCGTAAACAAAGACCAAGGGACTGAAGCTTTCTTT. The chain recombines TRBV20-1 with TRBJ1-1; no firm D call. V was pared by 6 bases and J by 5 bases, with 19 bases between. Per germline, CDR1 DFQATT and CDR2 SNEGSKA (reference sequence). The CDR3 totals 14 residues.

In its sample, this clonotype was seen a few times. The chain combines TRBV12-3 or TRBV12-4 with TRBJ2-1; 7 bases are a match to TRBD2. The CDR3 loop spans 14 amino acids. The V segment lost 4 bases and the J segment 8 bases; nucleotides outside the gene matches: 8. CDR3 sequence reads: CASSSGLPGDEQFF. The DNA for the CDR3 is TGTGCCAGCAGTTCGGGACTACCTGGGGATGAGCAGTTCTTC.

The chain has TRBV19 and TRBJ2-7; 11 bases map to TRBD2. Germline CDR1 and CDR2: LNHDA and SQIVND (reference sequence). J lost 5 bases, V lost 3 bases, and 6 bases had no gene match. The CDR3 runs to 15 residues. Written as DNA, the CDR3 is TGTGCCAGTAGTATCACTAGCGGGGGCCTGGACGAGCAGTACTTC. As protein: CASSITSGGLDEQYF. Full variable domain (outside the CDR3, taken from reference TRBV19 and TRBJ2-7): DGGITQSPKYLFRKEGQNVTLSCEQNLNHDAMYWYRQDPGQGLRLIYYSQIVNDFQKGDIAEGYSVSREKKESFPLTVTSAQKNPTAFYLCASSITSGGLDEQYFGPGTRLTVT.

The chain recombines TRBV19 with TRBJ2-7; 9 bases line up with TRBD1. The J segment lost 1 base and the V segment lost 7 bases, leaving 5 bases of the junction unmatched. The germline V gene encodes CDR1 LNHDA and CDR2 SQIVND (reference sequence). The CDR3 sequence is 14 residues long. The CDR3 loop is CASKPGQGSYEQYF. In DNA, the CDR3 is TGTGCCAGTAAGCCGGGACAGGGATCCTACGAGCAGTACTTC.

This clonotype was picked up a small number of times. This chain connects TRBV11-2 to TRBJ2-3; 11 nucleotides match TRBD1. With V trimmed by 0 bases and J by 5 bases, 7 bases remained unmatched. Looked up from germline, CDR1 is SGHAT and CDR2 is FQNNGV. This CDR3 has 17 amino acids. The CDR3, as DNA: TGTGCCAGCAGCTTAGATGGAGGACAGGGGGCAAGAGATACGCAGTATTTT. As protein: CASSLDGGQGARDTQYF.